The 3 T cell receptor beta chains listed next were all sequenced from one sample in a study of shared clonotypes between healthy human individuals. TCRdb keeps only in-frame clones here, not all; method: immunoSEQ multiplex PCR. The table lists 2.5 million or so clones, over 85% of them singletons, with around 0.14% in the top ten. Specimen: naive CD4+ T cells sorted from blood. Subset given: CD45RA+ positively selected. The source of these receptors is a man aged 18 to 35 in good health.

The CDR3, as DNA: TGCGCCAGCAGCCACGCCGACCAGTCAGTATACGGGGAGCAGTTCTTC. It codes for CASSHADQSVYGEQFF. This chain uses TRBV4-3 with TRBJ2-1, with D uncertain. The length of the CDR3 is 16 residues. The germline V gene encodes CDR1 LGHNA and CDR2 YSLEER. V lost 3 bases and J lost 10, with 22 bases in between.

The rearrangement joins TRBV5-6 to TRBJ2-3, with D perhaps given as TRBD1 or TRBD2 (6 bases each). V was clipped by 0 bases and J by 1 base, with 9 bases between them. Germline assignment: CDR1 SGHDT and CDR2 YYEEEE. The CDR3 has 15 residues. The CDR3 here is CASSLGGGRTDTQYF. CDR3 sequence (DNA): TGTGCCAGCAGCTTGGGAGGGGGGCGCACAGATACGCAGTATTTT.

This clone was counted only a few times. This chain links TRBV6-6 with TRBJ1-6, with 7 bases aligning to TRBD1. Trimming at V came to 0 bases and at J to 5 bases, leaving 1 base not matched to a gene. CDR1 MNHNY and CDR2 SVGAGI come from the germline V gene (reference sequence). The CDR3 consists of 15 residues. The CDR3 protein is CASSYSQGDNSPLHF. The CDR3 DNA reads TGTGCCAGCAGTTACTCGCAGGGGGATAATTCACCCCTCCACTTT.